The clone carrying this T cell receptor (beta chain) was detected ten times or more. Both iRepertoire HTBI primers and Arm-PCR of CDR3 regions were used to build the TCR beta libraries. Each CDR3 protein is one row after TCRdb ran MiXCR on the multiplex PCR reads. Altogether about 500,000 distinct CDR3 sequences are present, around 12% being singletons, with the ten largest covering 8% to 10%. Time point in this sample: newly diagnosed GD, antithyroid drugs for less than 3 months. RNA isolated from PBMCs was used to make the TCR library. The CDR3 is 12 residues long. Germline V lookup: CDR1 SQVTM, CDR2 ANQGSEA. Trimming took 1 base from V and 7 from J; bases not matched to a gene: 4. This sample was included in a study of regulatory T cells in long-lasting Graves disease. The sample was also linked to a second study, of T cells in Graves' hyperthyroidism and ophthalmopathy.

The receptor's source is a woman in her 30s with Graves disease. Sequencing was performed on peripheral blood mononuclear cells (PBMCs), taken at new diagnosis, from a patient treated with antithyroid drugs. The genes are TRBV29-1 and TRBJ2-7; TRBD1 aligns across 7 bases. CDR3 amino acids: CSVEAPGGEQYF. The CDR3 nucleotides read TGCAGCGTTGAAGCGCCAGGGGGAGAGCAGTACTTC.